The 24 T cell receptor beta chains below all came from one sample that was sequenced in a study of beta chain features in type 1 diabetes. These receptors have no identified antigens. Study results and limitations: Shortening of TCRB CDR3s, moderate but significant, appeared in all four CD4+ subsets of Type 1 diabetes patients.

The sequenced template was cDNA made from the entire isolated RNA. TCRdb's copy holds only in-frame clones and misses some; the assay was immunoSEQ multiplex PCR. The sample shows 300,000 to 400,000 clones, less than 15% of them seen only once. The sample was naive CD4+ T cells from blood. These receptors all stem from a woman in her late teens or twenties with type 1 diabetes.

The chain joins TRBV28 to TRBJ2-1; 7 bases agree with TRBD2. The CDR3 loop spans 12 amino acids. With 8 bases clipped from V and 5 bases from J, the junction kept 3 bases outside the gene matches. The germline V gene encodes CDR1 MDHEN and CDR2 SYDVKM. In DNA, the CDR3 is TGTGCCAGCTCCCTAGCGGACAATGAGCAGTTCTTC. It translates to CASSLADNEQFF.

The rearrangement uses TRBV28 and TRBJ2-1, with 8 bases fitting TRBD1. Germline CDR1 MDHEN, CDR2 SYDVKM. This CDR3 is built from 14 residues. Trimming at V came to 5 bases and at J to 8 bases, leaving 8 bases not matched to a gene. The CDR3 DNA follows: TGTGCCAGCAGTCCCGACAGGGGTAGGGATGAGCAGTTCTTC. Amino acid sequence: CASSPDRGRDEQFF.

The chain recombines TRBV4-3 with TRBJ2-3; 9 nucleotides line up with TRBD1. CDR1 and CDR2 from the germline V gene are LGHNA and YSLEER. CDR3 length: 14 residues. V was pared by 4 bases and J by 4 bases, with 3 bases of the junction left unmatched. The CDR3 sequence: CASSPRQGADTQYF. The CDR3 DNA is TGCGCCAGCAGCCCGCGACAGGGGGCAGATACGCAGTATTTT.

The chain combines TRBV30 with TRBJ1-5, with D hard to call. This CDR3 has 13 residues. Trimming stripped 2 bases from V and 5 bases from J, with 10 bases between. Germline values: CDR1 GTSNPN, CDR2 SVGIG (reference sequence). The CDR3 protein is CAWSLHIDQPQHF. The CDR3 DNA sequence: TGTGCCTGGAGTCTGCACATTGATCAGCCCCAGCATTTT.

This clone was seen a handful of times. This chain uses TRBV20-1 with TRBJ1-1; D remains unclear. Germline CDR1 is DFQATT and CDR2 is SNEGSKA (reference sequence). V was pared by 4 bases and J by 5 bases, with 8 bases between. This CDR3 spans 11 amino acids. The DNA of the CDR3 is TGCAGTGCTAAACGCGAGACTGAAGCTTTCTTT. The encoded protein is CSAKRETEAFF.

The chain employs TRBV5-4 and TRBJ2-7, with 10 nucleotides matching TRBD2. V trimming: 0 bases; J trimming: 0 bases; junction bases outside the gene matches: 3. The V gene's germline CDR1 is SGHNT and CDR2 YYREEE (reference sequence). The CDR3 has 16 amino acids. The CDR3 loop is CASSLGLAGPSYEQYF. CDR3 DNA sequence: TGTGCCAGCAGCTTGGGACTAGCGGGCCCCTCCTACGAGCAGTACTTC.

Only a few counts were recorded for this clone. The chain combines TRBV19 with TRBJ2-4; D uncertain. CDR3 size: 13 residues. CDR1 and CDR2 from the germline V gene are LNHDA and SQIVND (reference sequence). V lost 2 bases, J lost 4 bases, and 6 bases lay in between. The CDR3 DNA is TGTGCCAGTAGTATATATATGAAAAACATTCAGTACTTC. Amino acid sequence: CASSIYMKNIQYF.

This chain connects TRBV4-1 to TRBJ1-4; TRBD1 agrees at 8 bases. Germline CDR1 reads MGHRA; CDR2 reads YSYEKL. CDR3 length: 13 amino acids. J was trimmed by 14 bases and V by 0 bases; bases with no gene match: 5. CDR3: CASSQDPGGQLFF. The CDR3 region has the DNA TGCGCCAGCAGCCAAGATCCAGGGGGCCAGCTGTTTTTT.

This chain uses TRBV18 with TRBJ2-5, with a possible D match to TRBD1 (5 bases). Germline CDR1 is KGHSH and CDR2 is LQKENI. This CDR3 comprises 14 residues. With 1 base removed from V and 5 bases from J, the gap between germline ends came to 11 bases. The CDR3 loop reads CASSPQGSRETQYF. CDR3 bases: TGTGCCAGCTCACCACAGGGGTCCCGGGAGACCCAGTACTTC. The full variable domain, its missing parts supplied by reference TRBV18 and TRBJ2-5, is NAGVMQNPRHLVRRRGQEARLRCSPMKGHSHVYWYRQLPEEGLKFMVYLQKENIIDESGMPKERFSAEFPKEGPSILRIQQVVRGDSAAYFCASSPQGSRETQYFGPGTRLLVL.

The chain has TRBV27 and TRBJ2-7; 10 positions agree with TRBD2. Germline V lookup: CDR1 MNHEY, CDR2 SMNVEV (reference sequence). V shed 4 bases and J 3 bases; nucleotides not matched to a gene: 6. The CDR3 covers 15 residues. This CDR3 reads CASSSGLAIGYEQYF. The CDR3 DNA reads TGTGCCAGCAGTTCGGGACTAGCGATTGGCTACGAGCAGTACTTC.

The sample holds a few counts of this clone. The rearrangement uses TRBV7-9 and TRBJ2-1; 11 positions agree with TRBD2. The CDR3 spans 17 residues. V shed 0 bases, J shed 2 bases, and the junction held 3 bases outside the gene matches. CDR1 SEHNR and CDR2 FQNEAQ come from the germline V gene (reference sequence). CDR3 DNA: TGTGCCAGCAGCTTAGCAACTAGCGGGAGAACCTACAATGAGCAGTTCTTC. Its protein product is CASSLATSGRTYNEQFF.

The CDR3 DNA sequence: TGTGCCAGCAGCCGACAGGGTAGAACCTACGAGCAGTACTTC. Protein product: CASSRQGRTYEQYF. The chain carries TRBV27 and TRBJ2-7; 7 positions match TRBD1. Germline assignment: CDR1 MNHEY and CDR2 SMNVEV (reference sequence). The CDR3 runs to 14 residues. After removal of 6 bases from V and 2 bases from J, the junction contained 7 bases not matched to a gene.

There are a few counts of this clone. The chain links TRBV7-2 to TRBJ2-5; 11 nucleotides line up with TRBD2. The J segment lost 2 bases and the V segment lost 5 bases, leaving 7 bases of the junction unmatched. Germline V gene lookup returns CDR1 SGHTA and CDR2 FQGNSA. CDR3 length: 16 residues. The CDR3 region is CASSIRTSGPQETQYF. The CDR3, as DNA: TGTGCCAGCAGCATTCGGACTAGCGGGCCTCAAGAGACCCAGTACTTC.

This clone occurred a few times. V gene TRBV28 combines with J gene TRBJ1-5; D uncertain. V was cut by 11 bases and J by 2 bases, with 13 bases left in between. The CDR3 has 13 residues. The germline gives CDR1 MDHEN, CDR2 SYDVKM. The CDR3 sequence is CAGRGAGNQPQHF. In nucleotides, the CDR3 is TGTGCCGGGAGAGGCGCTGGCAATCAGCCCCAGCATTTT.

This clone was seen only a few times. V usage is TRBV30 and J usage is TRBJ2-5; 8 bases line up with TRBD2. Germline V CDR1 and CDR2: GTSNPN, SVGIG (reference sequence). The CDR3 covers 15 residues. V gave up 3 bases and J gave up 0 bases; unmatched junction bases: 6. CDR3 in amino acids: CAWSRGLENQETQYF. The CDR3 DNA is TGTGCCTGGAGCAGGGGACTAGAGAACCAAGAGACCCAGTACTTC.

The V gene is TRBV2, the J gene TRBJ2-3; D is unresolved. V shed 7 bases and J shed 3 bases, with 11 bases lying between them. The V gene's germline CDR1 is SNHLY and CDR2 FYNNEI. The CDR3 covers 13 residues. The CDR3: CASTGRLTDTQYF. CDR3 sequence (DNA): TGTGCCAGCACCGGTCGTCTGACAGATACGCAGTATTTT.

The chain recombines TRBV28 with TRBJ2-7; 7 bases fit TRBD1. Trimming at V came to 5 bases and at J to 5 bases, leaving 9 bases not matched to a gene. Germline V gene data show CDR1 as MDHEN and CDR2 as SYDVKM. CDR3 length: 14 amino acids. The CDR3 here is CASSRNRGQDEQYF. In DNA, the CDR3 is TGTGCCAGCAGTCGGAACAGGGGTCAAGACGAGCAGTACTTC.

This clone was counted between two and nine times. The chain links TRBV11-3 to TRBJ2-1, with 12 bases lining up with TRBD2. From germline, CDR1 is SGHNT and CDR2 YENEEA. There are 15 residues in the CDR3. V trimming: 5 bases; J trimming: 6 bases; junction bases outside the gene matches: 5. The CDR3 loop reads CASSHLAGGVNEQFF. The CDR3 DNA sequence: TGTGCCAGCAGCCACCTAGCGGGAGGGGTCAATGAGCAGTTCTTC.

This sequence joins TRBV5-1 and TRBJ2-1, with a weak D call TRBD2 (7 bases). V was trimmed by 1 base and J by 7 bases, leaving 15 bases between them. The germline V gene encodes CDR1 SGHRS and CDR2 YFSETQ. This CDR3 is built from 15 residues. The CDR3 DNA reads as TGCGCCAGCAGCTTGTCCCTTGGGGGGGCGAATGAGCAGTTCTTC. It translates to CASSLSLGGANEQFF.

The chain couples TRBV4-2 to TRBJ2-1; tentative D call: TRBD2 (5 bases). Trimming stripped 0 bases from V and 10 bases from J, with 13 bases between. The CDR3 sequence is 14 residues long. Germline lookup yields CDR1 LGHNA and CDR2 YNFKEQ. The CDR3 is CASSQDGLAGEQFF. The CDR3 bases are TGTGCCAGCAGCCAAGATGGCCTAGCCGGAGAGCAGTTCTTC.

The genes are TRBV9 and TRBJ2-7; TRBD2 is a possible D gene (6 bases). Germline V CDR1 and CDR2: SGDLS, YYNGEE. The CDR3 has 14 amino acids. V lost 4 bases and J lost 6, with 17 bases in between. CDR3 region: CASSSRGGGFEQYF. The CDR3, as DNA: TGTGCCAGCAGCTCACGTGGTGGAGGGTTCGAGCAGTACTTC.

This clone was counted only a few times. The V and J genes are TRBV13 and TRBJ2-3; TRBD2 might be the D (6 bases). Germline V gene data show CDR1 as PRHDT and CDR2 as FYEKMQ (reference sequence). The CDR3 spans 13 residues. V was cut by 3 bases and J by 6 bases, with 10 bases left in between. As DNA, the CDR3 is TGTGCCAGCAGCTTTGGGGACTCGGATACGCAGTATTTT. Its translation: CASSFGDSDTQYF. The full variable domain, with the rest looked up from reference TRBV13 and TRBJ2-3, is AAGVIQSPRHLIKEKRETATLKCYPIPRHDTVYWYQQGPGQDPQFLISFYEKMQSDKGSIPDRFSAQQFSDYHSELNMSSLELGDSALYFCASSFGDSDTQYFGPGTRLTVL.

The sample holds a few counts of this clone. CDR3 loop: CASSQGQGAYGYTF. DNA of the CDR3: TGTGCCAGCAGCCAGGGACAGGGGGCCTATGGCTACACCTTC. V gene TRBV7-2 combines with J gene TRBJ1-2, with 12 bases identical to TRBD1. The germline gives CDR1 SGHTA, CDR2 FQGNSA. This CDR3 is built from 14 residues. V trimming: 5 bases; J trimming: 4 bases; junction bases outside the gene matches: 2.

This clone has just a few counts. The chain links TRBV20-1 to TRBJ1-1, with D unresolved. CDR1 DFQATT and CDR2 SNEGSKA come from the germline V gene (reference sequence). The CDR3 contains 11 residues. V gave up 2 bases and J gave up 3 bases, with 4 bases separating them. CDR3 sequence: CSARYYTEAFF. The CDR3 nucleotides are TGCAGTGCTAGATACTACACTGAAGCTTTCTTT.